This T cell receptor beta chain was captured by sequencing in a study of CD8+CD57+ T cells in acquired aplastic anemia. Turning to the study itself: Mean DNA quantity obtained from sorted CD4+ and CD8+ cells was 3 to 4 ug.

For CDR3 and TCR beta VDJ profiling, genomic DNA was the template used. One entry per CDR3 protein, called by TCRdb with MiXCR from the reads. The table shows hundreds of thousands of distinct CDR3 sequences, with around half occurring only once. With respect to this clonotype: Its antigen remains unidentified.

The CDR3 totals 14 residues. Germline values: CDR1 DFQATT, CDR2 SNEGSKA (reference sequence). V was clipped by 6 bases and J by 4 bases, with 17 bases between them. All patients picked for sequencing had shown, by flow cytometry, an expansion of CD8+CD57+ cells. The patients all had a severe acquired aplastic anemia diagnosis. Study outcomes and limitations: Approximately 28 CD8+ CDR3 sequences were shared between patients and controls.

This chain uses TRBV20-1 with TRBJ2-3; weak D call: TRBD2 (6 bases). Sequenced input: sorted CD4+, CD8+, or CD8+CD57+ T cells (not recorded which) from PBMCs. This receptor was taken from a human donor with aplastic anemia. CDR3 region: CSAQGPGDADTQYF. Here the CDR3 DNA reads TGCAGTGCCCAAGGGCCGGGAGACGCAGATACGCAGTATTTT.